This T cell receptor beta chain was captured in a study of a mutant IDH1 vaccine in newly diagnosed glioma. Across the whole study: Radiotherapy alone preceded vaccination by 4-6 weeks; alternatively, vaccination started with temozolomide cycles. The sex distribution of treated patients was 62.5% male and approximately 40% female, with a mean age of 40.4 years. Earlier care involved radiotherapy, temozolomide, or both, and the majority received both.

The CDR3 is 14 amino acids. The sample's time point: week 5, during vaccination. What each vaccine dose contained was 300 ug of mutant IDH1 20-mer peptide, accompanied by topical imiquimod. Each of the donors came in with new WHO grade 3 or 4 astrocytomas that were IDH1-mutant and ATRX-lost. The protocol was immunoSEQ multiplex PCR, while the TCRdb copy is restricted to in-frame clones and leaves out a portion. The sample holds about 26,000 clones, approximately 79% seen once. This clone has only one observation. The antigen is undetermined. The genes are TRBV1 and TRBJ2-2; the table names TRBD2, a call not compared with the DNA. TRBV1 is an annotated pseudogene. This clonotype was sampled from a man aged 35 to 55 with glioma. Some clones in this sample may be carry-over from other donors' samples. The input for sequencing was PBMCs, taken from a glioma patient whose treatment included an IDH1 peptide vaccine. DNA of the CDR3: TGCACCAGCAGCCACGGGTCGCACACCGGGGAGCTGTTTTTT. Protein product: CTSSHGSHTGELFF.